This TCR beta chain appears in the sequencing data of a study of CD8 T cells in ankylosing spondylitis (dated by TCRdb to 2017 to 2019). General notes on the study: T cell receptor beta repertoires were profiled in healthy donors and ankylosing spondylitis patients so that disease-linked TCR variants could be found. In total, the full study cohort was made up of roughly 110 healthy donors and about two dozen ankylosing spondylitis patients. Samples of peripheral blood were taken, and for ankylosing spondylitis patients, synovial fluid was collected as well. Overall study results and their limits: The disease-linked clones showed a CD8+ phenotype and occurred at relatively low frequencies in peripheral blood. A TCR beta motif of eight highly homologous amino acid variants appeared characteristic of blood from ankylosing spondylitis patients. The disease-linked clones were reported to be significantly enriched in matched synovial fluid samples from ankylosing spondylitis patients. Some motif variants had previously been reported in the synovial fluid and blood of reactive arthritis patients, which suggests shared mechanisms of disease initiation.

This clonotype was recorded many times. Its antigen is still unknown. No base-level quality is on record; no much larger clone is a single base apart. Sequencer: Illumina HiSeq 2500. TCR beta libraries were prepared by quantitative 5'-RACE with molecular barcodes. The study's own analysis went as follows. To identify disease-linked TCR variants, a new computational method was used, one built on a probabilistic model of VDJ rearrangement. TCRdb cleaned the public reads at Q25 with fastp, built clones with MiXCR and kept in-frame beta chains. Rows with one shared CDR3 protein collapse into an entry with the most common genes and DNA. The V and J calls shown here were made by TCRdb, not taken from the authors' results. The sample includes about 140,000 distinct CDR3 sequences, with about 8% observed a single time. The biggest ten clones account for roughly 8% of the sample. Synovial fluid samples were matched to blood samples from the same ankylosing spondylitis patients.

As encoded in the germline V gene (reference sequence), CDR1 is DFQATT while CDR2 is SNEGSKA. The CDR3 spans 17 residues, from the cysteine through the phenylalanine. Solely the CDR3 DNA is kept, with 51 bases framed from the first base. Germline trimming: 1 base from V, 1 base from J; junction bases outside gene matches: 7. This TCR was sampled from a male donor with ankylosing spondylitis. Material: synovial fluid, either unsorted or a sorted T cell fraction (not recorded which). The chain was built from TRBV20-1 and TRBJ2-7; the junction holds 13 bases that match TRBD2. The nucleotides read TGCAGTGCTAGAGGGTTTACTAGCGGGAGGGTATCCTACGAGCAGTACTTC. The resulting protein is CSARGFTSGRVSYEQYF.